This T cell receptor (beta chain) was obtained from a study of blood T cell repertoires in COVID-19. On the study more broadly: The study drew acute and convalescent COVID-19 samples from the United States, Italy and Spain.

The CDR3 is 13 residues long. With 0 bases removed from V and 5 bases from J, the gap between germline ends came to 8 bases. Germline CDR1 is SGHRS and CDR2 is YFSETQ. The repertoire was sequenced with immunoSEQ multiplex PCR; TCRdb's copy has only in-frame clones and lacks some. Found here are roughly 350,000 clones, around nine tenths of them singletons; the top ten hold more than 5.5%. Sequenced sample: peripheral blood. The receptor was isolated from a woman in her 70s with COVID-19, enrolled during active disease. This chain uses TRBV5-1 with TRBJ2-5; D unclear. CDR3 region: CASSLVVLETQYF. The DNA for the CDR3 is TGCGCCAGCAGCTTGGTTGTATTGGAGACCCAGTACTTC.